The 26 T cell receptor beta chains presented below share a single source sample, sequenced in a study of shared clonotypes between healthy human individuals. Using immunoSEQ multiplex PCR, the repertoire was profiled, and TCRdb retains in-frame clones only, with some absent. In the table there are 450,000 to 600,000 clones, 79% of which are singletons. What was sequenced was PBMCs. These receptors originate from a middle-aged woman in good health. Some clones in this sample may be carry-over from other donors' samples.

The rearrangement uses TRBV4-1 and TRBJ2-7; D possibly corresponds to TRBD1 (5 bases). CDR1 is MGHRA, CDR2 YSYEKL, per germline. V lost 0 bases, J lost 7 bases, and 22 bases lay in between. The CDR3 is made up of 17 amino acids. CDR3 DNA sequence: TGCGCCAGCAGCCAAGATGTGGCCTTTATTTCCCACAGGGAGCAGTACTTC. This gives the protein CASSQDVAFISHREQYF.

This clone was counted at least ten times. J is TRBJ2-3 and V is TRBV11-2; D remains ambiguous. Germline CDR1 SGHAT, CDR2 FQNNGV. CDR3 length equals 13 residues. Deletions cut 0 bases from V and 4 bases from J, with 5 bases between. The CDR3 loop is CASSLDRADTQYF. DNA of the CDR3: TGTGCCAGCAGCTTAGATAGGGCAGATACGCAGTATTTT.

This clone has only one observation. This sequence joins TRBV5-4 and TRBJ2-7, with TRBD2 matching over 10 bases. The J segment lost 6 bases and the V segment lost 3 bases, leaving 3 bases of the junction unmatched. CDR1 is SGHNT and CDR2 is YYREEE in the germline V gene (reference sequence). This CDR3 is 13 amino acids long. CDR3 region: CASSWTSGREQYF. The CDR3 DNA reads TGTGCCAGCAGCTGGACTAGCGGTCGCGAGCAGTACTTC.

V gene TRBV27 combines with J gene TRBJ2-3; 13 bases match TRBD2. The CDR3 is made up of 15 amino acids. Per germline, CDR1 MNHEY and CDR2 SMNVEV (reference sequence). The V segment lost 5 bases and the J segment 8 bases; nucleotides outside the gene matches: 7. The CDR3 here is CASSPWTSGSLTQYF. The CDR3 nucleotides are TGTGCCAGCAGTCCTTGGACTAGCGGGAGCCTTACGCAGTATTTT.

V is TRBV29-1 and J is TRBJ1-2, with no clear D. Germline CDR1 reads SQVTM; CDR2 reads ANQGSEA. V lost 6 bases and J 3 bases, leaving 14 bases between the germline ends. The CDR3 loop spans 13 amino acids. DNA for the CDR3: TGCAGCGTCTACTTGTTCGGGTACTATGGCTACACCTTC. Encoded protein: CSVYLFGYYGYTF. The whole variable domain, filled in from reference TRBV29-1 and TRBJ1-2, reads SAVISQKPSRDICQRGTSLTIQCQVDSQVTMMFWYRQQPGQSLTLIATANQGSEATYESGFVIDKFPISRPNLTFSTLTVSNMSPEDSSIYLCSVYLFGYYGYTFGSGTRLTVV.

This chain connects TRBV7-2 to TRBJ2-7; D may be TRBD1 or TRBD2 (5 bases each). CDR3 length equals 14 residues. With 5 bases removed from V and 5 bases from J, the gap between germline ends came to 16 bases. Germline V gives CDR1 SGHTA, CDR2 FQGNSA. The DNA for the CDR3 is TGTGCCAGCAGCCCAACCGGAGGCAGGGACGAGCAGTACTTC. It yields the protein CASSPTGGRDEQYF.

The chain has TRBV14 and TRBJ2-7; 8 nucleotides agree with TRBD2. Germline CDR1 SGHDN, CDR2 FVKESK. CDR3 length: 16 residues. Unmatched junction bases numbered 13, after V lost 6 bases and J lost 3 bases. The CDR3 is CASSPHDGGGIYEQYF. The CDR3 nucleotides are TGTGCCAGCAGTCCCCACGATGGCGGGGGGATCTACGAGCAGTACTTC. The full variable domain, in which reference TRBV14 and TRBJ2-7 provide the parts outside the CDR3, is EAGVTQFPSHSVIEKGQTVTLRCDPISGHDNLYWYRRVMGKEIKFLLHFVKESKQDESGMPNNRFLAERTGGTYSTLKVQPAELEDSGVYFCASSPHDGGGIYEQYFGPGTRLTVT.

The genes are TRBV6-5 and TRBJ2-7; 8 bases are a match to TRBD2. The CDR3 sequence is 16 residues long. The germline V gene has CDR1 MNHEY and CDR2 SVGAGI. V shed 0 bases and J 0 bases; nucleotides not matched to a gene: 4. The CDR3 DNA is TGTGCCAGCAGTTACTCTCCTAGCGGGCACTCCTACGAGCAGTACTTC. It yields the protein CASSYSPSGHSYEQYF.

The gene calls are TRBV5-1 and TRBJ1-2; D is uncertain. This CDR3 contains 13 residues. Germline V lookup: CDR1 SGHRS, CDR2 YFSETQ. Trimming cost V 3 bases and J 3 bases, with 9 bases left between them. The DNA of the CDR3 is TGCGCCAGCAGCTCGATCGGAGACTATGGCTACACCTTC. It translates to CASSSIGDYGYTF.

The gene calls are TRBV14 and TRBJ2-7; unclear D gene. Trimming took off 4 bases at V and 7 bases at J, with 14 bases between the two ends. Germline CDR1 and CDR2: SGHDN and FVKESK. This CDR3 contains 13 residues. The CDR3: CASSPQPGGEQYF. CDR3 sequence (DNA): TGTGCCAGCAGCCCACAGCCGGGTGGGGAGCAGTACTTC.

This chain joins TRBV28 and TRBJ1-5; 7 positions agree with TRBD1. The CDR3 totals 16 residues. V dropped 2 bases and J dropped 0; count of bases not matched to a gene: 4. Germline CDR1 and CDR2: MDHEN and SYDVKM. The CDR3 is CASSLPRDSSNQPQHF. The CDR3 DNA follows: TGTGCCAGCAGTTTACCCCGGGACAGTAGCAATCAGCCCCAGCATTTT.

This clone was detected many times. The chain combines TRBV2 with TRBJ1-5; tentatively, D is TRBD1 (5 bases). Germline V gene sequence: CDR1 SNHLY, CDR2 FYNNEI. Trimming left V 4 bases short and J 0 bases short, with 19 bases between. This CDR3 comprises 18 residues. The CDR3 is CASSAFGGLGFSNQPQHF. CDR3 nucleotides: TGTGCCAGCAGTGCCTTCGGGGGTTTGGGATTTAGCAATCAGCCCCAGCATTTT. Full variable domain (remainder filled in from reference TRBV2 and TRBJ1-5): EPEVTQTPSHQVTQMGQEVILRCVPISNHLYFYWYRQILGQKVEFLVSFYNNEISEKSEIFDDQFSVERPDGSNFTLKIRSTKLEDSAMYFCASSAFGGLGFSNQPQHFGDGTRLSIL.

The chain carries TRBV4-2 and TRBJ2-3, with TRBD2 matching 11 bases. The CDR3 is 17 amino acids. Losses at the gene ends were 0 bases for V and 0 bases for J; bases not matched to a gene: 2. Germline V gene lookup returns CDR1 LGHNA and CDR2 YNFKEQ. In DNA form, the CDR3 reads TGTGCCAGCAGCCAAGATGGGACTAGCGGTAGCACAGATACGCAGTATTTT. Protein product: CASSQDGTSGSTDTQYF.

V gene TRBV28 combines with J gene TRBJ2-1; 9 bases map to TRBD2. V lost 6 bases, J lost 5 bases, and 8 bases stayed unmatched. CDR1 MDHEN and CDR2 SYDVKM come from the germline V gene. The CDR3 spans 15 residues. The CDR3, as DNA: TGTGCCAGCAGACAAACTAGCGGGCAGAACAATGAGCAGTTCTTC. It encodes CASRQTSGQNNEQFF. The full variable domain, completed using reference TRBV28 and TRBJ2-1, is DVKVTQSSRYLVKRTGEKVFLECVQDMDHENMFWYRQDPGLGLRLIYFSYDVKMKEKGDIPEGYSVSREKKERFSLILESASTNQTSMYLCASRQTSGQNNEQFFGPGTRLTVL.

V usage is TRBV5-4 and J usage is TRBJ2-2; 7 bases are a match to TRBD2. Germline CDR1 is SGHNT and CDR2 is YYREEE (reference sequence). The CDR3 sequence is 17 residues long. The trim removed 0 bases at V and 0 bases at J, leaving 5 bases unmatched. The CDR3 loop is CASSLATSSANTGELFF. In nucleotides, the CDR3 is TGTGCCAGCAGCTTGGCGACTAGCAGCGCGAACACCGGGGAGCTGTTTTTT.

This sequence joins TRBV28 and TRBJ1-4; D call uncertain. Germline V lookup: CDR1 MDHEN, CDR2 SYDVKM. Trimming shortened V by 6 bases and J by 10 bases, and 15 bases separated the two germline ends. The CDR3 consists of 13 residues. The CDR3 bases are TGTGCCAGCAGCCCTGGTTTAATGGGAAAACTGTTTTTT. Its protein product is CASSPGLMGKLFF.

V is TRBV30 and J is TRBJ1-1, with a tentative D call TRBD1 (5 bases). CDR1 GTSNPN and CDR2 SVGIG come from the germline V gene (reference sequence). The CDR3 has 14 residues. V dropped 4 bases and J dropped 5 bases, with 17 bases sitting between them. The DNA for the CDR3 is TGTGCCTGGATTGAGACCCCAGGGTGGACTGAAGCTTTCTTT. It codes for CAWIETPGWTEAFF.

The chain employs TRBV7-8 and TRBJ2-1; TRBD2 matches 12 bases. Germline CDR1 SGHVS, CDR2 FQNEAQ. The CDR3 totals 15 residues. J lost 8 bases, V lost 5 bases, and 7 bases had no gene match. CDR3 sequence reads: CASSPLAGGLHEQFF. The DNA for the CDR3 is TGTGCCAGCAGCCCTCTAGCGGGAGGGCTACATGAGCAGTTCTTC.

The rearrangement uses TRBV6-5 and TRBJ2-3; a possible D gene is TRBD1 (6 bases). This CDR3 has 13 amino acids. Trimming shortened V by 6 bases and J by 3 bases, and 10 bases separated the two germline ends. Germline V CDR1 and CDR2: MNHEY, SVGAGI. This chain's CDR3 is CASRQTGTDTQYF. Here the CDR3 DNA reads TGTGCCAGCAGGCAGACAGGAACAGATACGCAGTATTTT.

CDR3 in amino acids: CASSKTGYGTEAFF. In DNA, the CDR3 is TGTGCCAGCAGTAAGACAGGGTACGGCACTGAAGCTTTCTTT. V usage is TRBV9 and J usage is TRBJ1-1; 7 nucleotides line up with TRBD1. Germline CDR1 is SGDLS and CDR2 is YYNGEE. With V trimmed by 5 bases and J by 4 bases, 8 bases remained unmatched. The CDR3 spans 14 residues. Based on the CDR3 plus reference TRBV9 and TRBJ1-1, the full variable domain is DSGVTQTPKHLITATGQRVTLRCSPRSGDLSVYWYQQSLDQGLQFLIQYYNGEERAKGNILERFSAQQFPDLHSELNLSSLELGDSALYFCASSKTGYGTEAFFGQGTRLTVV.

The chain carries TRBV5-8 and TRBJ2-5; TRBD1 is a possible D gene (5 bases). The CDR3 length is 13 residues. V was cut by 6 bases and J by 3 bases, with 12 bases left in between. Germline CDR1 is SGHTS and CDR2 is YDEGEE. CDR3: CASMDTGEETQYF. CDR3 DNA: TGTGCCAGCATGGACACAGGAGAAGAGACCCAGTACTTC.

The V gene is TRBV19, the J gene TRBJ1-2; TRBD1 matches 7 bases. This CDR3 spans 15 amino acids. Germline lookup yields CDR1 LNHDA and CDR2 SQIVND (reference sequence). The V gene end was trimmed by 4 bases and the J gene end by 1 base; junction bases not matched to a gene: 6. The DNA for the CDR3 is TGTGCCAGTAGTACACAGGGGCAGGGTAACTATGGCTACACCTTC. Translated, it gives CASSTQGQGNYGYTF.

This clone has at least ten counts. Its ends do not fully match the called genes, so a read error is possible. This chain links TRBV7-7 with TRBJ2-2, with 9 bases lining up with TRBD1. This CDR3 is 16 amino acids long. Germline CDR1 SSHAT, CDR2 FNYEAQ (reference sequence). CDR3 in DNA: TGTGCTAGCAGCCGCACAGGGGGCGATGGTGCCGGGGAGCTGTTTTTT. It specifies CASSRTGGDGAGELFF.

The rearrangement links TRBV7-8 to TRBJ2-2; 8 bases agree with TRBD1. The CDR3 loop spans 15 amino acids. Germline loops: CDR1 SGHVS, CDR2 FQNEAQ. V lost 7 bases, J lost 2 bases, and 6 bases stayed unmatched. The CDR3 sequence: CASNPGTGNTGELFF. In nucleotides, the CDR3 is TGTGCCAGCAACCCCGGGACAGGCAACACCGGGGAGCTGTTTTTT.

The chain couples TRBV4-2 to TRBJ2-3; 11 bases map to TRBD1. The length of the CDR3 is 15 residues. The V gene's germline CDR1 is LGHNA and CDR2 YNFKEQ. Trimming cost V 3 bases and J 4 bases; bases outside gene matches: 3. The CDR3 bases are TGTGCCAGCAGCCAGGGACAGGGGGTAGCAGATACGCAGTATTTT. The encoded protein is CASSQGQGVADTQYF.

The V and J genes are TRBV11-2 and TRBJ1-6; D gene uncertain. The CDR3 spans 17 residues. Deletions cut 0 bases from V and 0 bases from J, with 9 bases between. The germline V gene has CDR1 SGHAT and CDR2 FQNNGV. The chain's CDR3 is CASSLDRYSSYNSPLHF. The CDR3, as DNA: TGTGCCAGCAGCTTAGATCGGTACAGCTCCTATAATTCACCCCTCCACTTT.